These 29 T cell receptor beta chains were all obtained from the same sample, sequenced in a study of cytomegalovirus exposure and HLA in healthy donors (dated by TCRdb to about 2017). Receptor libraries were prepared by the immunoSEQ multiplex PCR assay. A mixture of 60 forward primers for TCR Vbeta segments and 13 reverse primers for TCR Jbeta segments was used in the multiplex PCR. TCRdb provides this immuneACCESS table in a form limited to in-frame rearrangements. Some clones are lacking; in checked studies, under half of them reflect an unresolved V gene, and why the rest are absent is not known. The sample contains approximately 89,000 clones, 76% of them found a single time. The ten largest clones take up 1.4% of the sample. The specimen sequenced was PBMCs. All receptors come from a male donor in good health and CMV-seronegative.

The chain carries TRBV7-8 and TRBJ2-2; 10 nucleotides agree with TRBD1. CDR1 is SGHVS, CDR2 FQNEAQ, per germline. This CDR3 contains 16 residues. Trimming cost V 1 base and J 6 bases; bases outside gene matches: 5. The CDR3 loop reads CASSLVGGQGSGELFF. The CDR3, as DNA: TGTGCCAGCAGCTTAGTTGGGGGACAGGGGTCCGGGGAGCTGTTTTTT.

The chain has TRBV9 and TRBJ1-6; D gene uncertain. V dropped 0 bases and J dropped 0 bases, with 7 bases sitting between them. This CDR3 is built from 16 residues. Per germline, CDR1 SGDLS and CDR2 YYNGEE. CDR3 sequence reads: CASSVDEGSYNSPLHF. In DNA, the CDR3 is TGTGCCAGCAGCGTAGATGAGGGCTCCTATAATTCACCCCTCCACTTT.

This clone was seen a handful of times. The CDR3 DNA reads as TGCGCCAGCAGCTCGGATCCGACAGGGATGAACACTGAAGCTTTCTTT. This gives the protein CASSSDPTGMNTEAFF. The chain combines TRBV5-1 with TRBJ1-1; 7 bases are a match to TRBD1. V shed 3 bases, J shed 0 bases, and the junction held 8 bases outside the gene matches. CDR1 is SGHRS and CDR2 is YFSETQ in the germline V gene. The CDR3 spans 16 residues.

This chain links TRBV28 with TRBJ1-5; weak D call: TRBD1 (5 bases). Trimming took 4 bases from V and 4 from J, leaving 17 bases between them. CDR3 length: 16 amino acids. The germline V gene encodes CDR1 MDHEN and CDR2 SYDVKM. The CDR3 loop reads CASSSLGGTLNQPQHF. The CDR3 coding sequence is TGTGCCAGCAGTTCACTTGGGGGGACCCTAAATCAGCCCCAGCATTTT.

This chain links TRBV28 with TRBJ1-2, with D uncertain. This CDR3 region has 12 residues. The V gene's germline CDR1 is MDHEN and CDR2 SYDVKM. The germline V and J ends were trimmed by 6 bases and 8 bases, with 13 bases remaining between them. CDR3 in amino acids: CASSPSTVGYTF. The CDR3 DNA sequence: TGTGCCAGCAGCCCCAGTACCGTGGGCTACACCTTC.

The chain carries TRBV11-2 and TRBJ1-1; the match to TRBD1 covers 10 bases. The CDR3 contains 14 residues. Germline trimming cut 3 bases from V and 3 bases from J; bases unmatched to any gene: 1. Germline loops: CDR1 SGHAT, CDR2 FQNNGV. The CDR3 here is CASSLGQGYTEAFF. CDR3 nucleotide sequence: TGTGCCAGCAGCTTGGGACAGGGGTACACTGAAGCTTTCTTT.

The chain has TRBV5-4 and TRBJ2-7; perhaps TRBD1 as D (6 bases). The CDR3 is 13 amino acids. Deletions cut 4 bases from V and 1 base from J, with 9 bases between. Per the germline V gene, CDR1 is SGHNT and CDR2 is YYREEE (reference sequence). Here the CDR3 reads CASSIQGSYEQYF. The CDR3 bases are TGTGCCAGCAGCATTCAGGGGTCCTACGAGCAGTACTTC.

This clone was observed a single time. The genes are TRBV27 and TRBJ1-5, with 11 bases lining up with TRBD1. Looked up from germline, CDR1 is MNHEY and CDR2 is SMNVEV (reference sequence). The CDR3 is made up of 16 amino acids. Trimming at V came to 5 bases and at J to 4 bases, leaving 7 bases not matched to a gene. The DNA of the CDR3 is TGTGCCAGCAGTCCGAGGGACAGGGGGGCAAATCAGCCCCAGCATTTT. Amino acids: CASSPRDRGANQPQHF.

The chain joins TRBV27 to TRBJ2-7; the match to TRBD2 covers 11 bases. In germline, CDR1 is MNHEY, CDR2 SMNVEV (reference sequence). The CDR3 has 15 residues. V lost 0 bases to trimming and J lost 6 bases; unmatched junction nucleotides: 4. CDR3 sequence (DNA): TGTGCCAGCAGTTTATCTACTAGCGGGAGCGGCGAGCAGTACTTC. As protein: CASSLSTSGSGEQYF.

V is TRBV10-1 and J is TRBJ2-1; perhaps TRBD1 as D (6 bases). The CDR3 has 13 amino acids. Between the trimmed V and J ends, which lost 5 bases and 8 bases, there was a span of 13 bases. Germline values: CDR1 WNHNN, CDR2 SYGVQD (reference sequence). The CDR3 DNA is TGCGCCAGCAGTCCACGGACAGTAGATGAGCAGTTCTTC. Residues: CASSPRTVDEQFF.

The gene calls are TRBV5-1 and TRBJ2-2, with D perhaps matching TRBD2 (5 bases). Per germline, CDR1 SGHRS and CDR2 YFSETQ. Trimming cost V 0 bases and J 0 bases, with 12 bases left between them. The CDR3 sequence is 17 residues long. CDR3 in amino acids: CASSLAPGSANTGELFF. The CDR3 nucleotides are TGCGCCAGCAGCTTGGCCCCGGGGTCAGCGAACACCGGGGAGCTGTTTTTT.

The chain couples TRBV19 to TRBJ1-5; 8 bases match TRBD1. V shed 7 bases and J 0 bases; nucleotides not matched to a gene: 11. This CDR3 is built from 17 residues. Germline V lookup: CDR1 LNHDA, CDR2 SQIVND (reference sequence). In DNA, the CDR3 is TGTGCCAGTACCAGGACAGGGACAAAATATAGCAATCAGCCCCAGCATTTT. It yields the protein CASTRTGTKYSNQPQHF.

The rearrangement joins TRBV10-2 to TRBJ2-7; D ambiguous. CDR3 length equals 13 residues. Trimming stripped 4 bases from V and 2 bases from J, with 9 bases between. Germline V CDR1 and CDR2: WSHSY, SAAADI. The CDR3 sequence: CASSGAVTYEQYF. CDR3 sequence (DNA): TGCGCCAGCAGTGGGGCCGTTACCTACGAGCAGTACTTC.

This clone was detected a few times. The chain links TRBV9 to TRBJ2-3; D might be TRBD1 (5 bases). Trimming pared 0 bases from V and 4 bases from J, leaving 15 bases between. The CDR3 contains 16 residues. The germline V gene encodes CDR1 SGDLS and CDR2 YYNGEE. Written as DNA, the CDR3 is TGTGCCAGCAGCGTAGACCTATCAAGCAGGGCAGATACGCAGTATTTT. Translating it yields CASSVDLSSRADTQYF.

This clone occurred a few times. V is TRBV7-9 and J is TRBJ2-7; 7 nucleotides match TRBD1. The germline CDR1 and CDR2 sequences are SEHNR and FQNEAQ (reference sequence). V dropped 8 bases and J dropped 5; count of bases not matched to a gene: 9. The CDR3 contains 13 residues. DNA for the CDR3: TGTGCCAGCCGAAGGGGGCCGCGCGACGAGCAGTACTTC. Its translation is CASRRGPRDEQYF.

V usage is TRBV7-2 and J usage is TRBJ2-1; 8 bases agree with TRBD1. The CDR3 consists of 15 residues. V dropped 3 bases and J dropped 7; count of bases not matched to a gene: 8. Germline CDR1 SGHTA, CDR2 FQGNSA. The CDR3 nucleotides are TGTGCCAGCAGCTTCGCGAGGACAGGGAGTAATGAGCAGTTCTTC. Translating gives CASSFARTGSNEQFF.

The V gene is TRBV7-3, the J gene TRBJ2-1, with unresolved D. Trimming left V 6 bases short and J 8 bases short, with 17 bases between. The germline CDR1 and CDR2 sequences are SGHTA and FQGTGA. There are 14 residues in the CDR3. The CDR3 sequence is CASSLDPGIDEQFF. The CDR3 nucleotides are TGTGCCAGCAGTCTAGACCCTGGCATCGATGAGCAGTTCTTC.

V usage is TRBV27 and J usage is TRBJ1-5; 9 nucleotides align to TRBD1. Germline lookup yields CDR1 MNHEY and CDR2 SMNVEV (reference sequence). Germline trimming cut 6 bases from V and 3 bases from J; bases unmatched to any gene: 3. The CDR3 is made up of 14 amino acids. The CDR3 loop is CASRTGGNNQPQHF. CDR3 coding DNA: TGTGCCAGCAGGACAGGGGGGAACAATCAGCCCCAGCATTTT.

The chain links TRBV7-2 to TRBJ1-1, with 7 positions matching TRBD1. The CDR3 consists of 16 residues. The germline gives CDR1 SGHTA, CDR2 FQGNSA. Unmatched junction bases numbered 10, after V lost 1 base and J lost 5 bases. CDR3 coding DNA: TGTGCCAGCAGCTTAGATGAGGACAGGCGAGGGACTGAAGCTTTCTTT. Translating gives CASSLDEDRRGTEAFF.

This clone has a count of ten or more. The chain is built from TRBV6-1 and TRBJ2-1, with 7 bases identical to TRBD2. Germline V gene sequence: CDR1 MNHNS, CDR2 SASEGT. There are 15 residues in the CDR3. The junction had 8 bases not matched to a gene; V was cut back by 2 bases and J by 7 bases. CDR3 residues: CASSESGGGVNEQFF. Here the CDR3 DNA reads TGTGCCAGCAGTGAAAGTGGCGGGGGAGTGAATGAGCAGTTCTTC.

The J gene is TRBJ2-4, the V gene TRBV27; 8 bases line up with TRBD1. V trimming: 7 bases; J trimming: 1 base; junction bases outside the gene matches: 9. The CDR3 length is 16 residues. Germline-derived CDR1 and CDR2 are MNHEY and SMNVEV (reference sequence). CDR3 amino acids: CASMARQGSAKNIQYF. The CDR3 coding sequence is TGTGCCAGCATGGCCAGACAGGGGTCGGCCAAAAACATTCAGTACTTC.

The chain has TRBV7-9 and TRBJ1-1; TRBD1 aligns across 8 bases. In germline, CDR1 is SEHNR, CDR2 FQNEAQ (reference sequence). The CDR3 sequence is 15 residues long. Trimming cost V 5 bases and J 1 base; bases outside gene matches: 6. Written as DNA, the CDR3 is TGTGCCAGCAGCCTCGGACAGGGTCCGAACACTGAAGCTTTCTTT. As protein: CASSLGQGPNTEAFF. Filled out from reference TRBV7-9 and TRBJ1-1, the complete variable domain reads DTGVSQNPRHKITKRGQNVTFRCDPISEHNRLYWYRQTLGQGPEFLTYFQNEAQLEKSRLLSDRFSAERPKGSFSTLEIQRTEQGDSAMYLCASSLGQGPNTEAFFGQGTRLTVV.

The chain carries TRBV7-7 and TRBJ2-7; TRBD2 agrees at 8 bases. CDR1 and CDR2 (germline): SSHAT, FNYEAQ (reference sequence). With 3 bases clipped from V and 6 bases from J, the junction kept 7 bases outside the gene matches. This CDR3 spans 14 amino acids. CDR3 bases: TGTGCCAGCAGCTTTGACAGGCGGGGGGCCGAGCAGTACTTC. Protein product: CASSFDRRGAEQYF.

V gene TRBV13 combines with J gene TRBJ2-7, with 8 bases lining up with TRBD2. The CDR3 consists of 15 residues. Germline V gene sequence: CDR1 PRHDT, CDR2 FYEKMQ (reference sequence). J gave up 3 bases and V 5 bases, and 9 bases lay outside the gene matches. CDR3 nucleotide sequence: TGTGCCAGCAGCCGACTCAGCGGGAGTGGCTACGAGCAGTACTTC. It is translated as CASSRLSGSGYEQYF. The full variable domain, its missing parts supplied by reference TRBV13 and TRBJ2-7, is AAGVIQSPRHLIKEKRETATLKCYPIPRHDTVYWYQQGPGQDPQFLISFYEKMQSDKGSIPDRFSAQQFSDYHSELNMSSLELGDSALYFCASSRLSGSGYEQYFGPGTRLTVT.

The chain combines TRBV7-2 with TRBJ2-7; TRBD2 is a possible D gene (6 bases). V was trimmed by 0 bases and J by 3 bases, leaving 12 bases between them. The CDR3 contains 15 residues. The germline CDR1 and CDR2 sequences are SGHTA and FQGNSA. The chain's CDR3 is CASSLASGLSYEQYF. The CDR3 DNA is TGTGCCAGCAGCTTAGCCTCGGGACTGAGCTACGAGCAGTACTTC.

This clone has more than one count but fewer than ten. The rearrangement joins TRBV15 to TRBJ2-7; no firm D call. Trimming left V 4 bases short and J 2 bases short, with 9 bases between. CDR3 length: 13 residues. CDR1 and CDR2 (germline): LNHNV, YYDKDF (reference sequence). The CDR3 region is CATSMRNTYEQYF. The CDR3 DNA sequence: TGTGCCACCAGCATGAGGAATACCTACGAGCAGTACTTC.

CDR3 nucleotides: TGTGCCAGCAGCTTAGGGCCGGGGGTAACTAACTATGGCTACACCTTC. This sequence encodes CASSLGPGVTNYGYTF. This chain connects TRBV13 to TRBJ1-2; maybe TRBD1 (5 bases). In germline, CDR1 is PRHDT, CDR2 FYEKMQ (reference sequence). Trimming pared 0 bases from V and 0 bases from J, leaving 11 bases between. The CDR3 length is 16 residues.

The chain carries TRBV10-3 and TRBJ2-7; 13 positions match TRBD2. This CDR3 is built from 17 residues. V shed 6 bases and J 2 bases; nucleotides not matched to a gene: 10. Germline V lookup: CDR1 ENHRY, CDR2 SYGVKD. DNA for the CDR3: TGTGCCATCAGCCGCTCCGGGACTAGCGGGACACCCTACGAGCAGTACTTC. Protein product: CAISRSGTSGTPYEQYF.

This CDR3 is CASSPWAGEETQYF. The CDR3 nucleotides read TGTGCCAGCAGTCCCTGGGCCGGTGAAGAGACCCAGTACTTC. The chain combines TRBV6-6 with TRBJ2-5; D is unresolved. The CDR3 runs 14 residues. V shed 5 bases and J shed 3 bases, with 13 bases lying between them. Per the germline V gene, CDR1 is MNHNY and CDR2 is SVGAGI (reference sequence).